The source of this T cell receptor beta chain is a study of neurological immune-mediated disorders. Study-wide results and caveats: The absence of shared CDR3 amino acid sequences among expanded clones across subjects suggests private repertoires in all groups.

The CDR3 is 12 amino acids. Trimming removed 11 bases from V and 7 bases from J, with 17 bases in between. Germline V gene data show CDR1 as ENHRY and CDR2 as SYGVKD. TCRdb itself ran the 5' RACE reads through MiXCR, one entry per CDR3 protein. The table includes 15,000 or so distinct CDR3 sequences, about 14% detected once. The unsorted libraries were prepared from 2 million PBMCs (stored at -80 C). As regards this clonotype: Antigen: not known.

The rearrangement joins TRBV10-3 to TRBJ1-2; unclear D gene. The sequencing sample was made of PBMCs. This TCR came from a man in his 60s with HTLV-1-associated myelopathy (HAM/TSP). As DNA, the CDR3 is TGTGCCCTCCGTGAGTCTCAGAGTGGCTACACCTTC. This translates into CALRESQSGYTF.